This T cell receptor (beta chain) was sequenced in a study of cytomegalovirus exposure and HLA in healthy donors. Findings and caveats of the study: It is likely that the observed cluster of highly shared sequence variants was a sequencing artifact. Highest at DRB1 and lowest at HLA-C, TCR association rates differed among HLA loci in a later analysis.

On this clone itself: Its antigen is not known.

Primers: 60 Vbeta forward and 13 Jbeta reverse. Data came from immunoSEQ multiplex PCR; TCRdb stores just in-frame clones and leaves some out. This sample yields around 180,000 clones, of which about 80% are seen a single time; less than 1.1% belongs to the top ten. V gave up 2 bases and J gave up 1 base, with 8 bases separating them. CDR1 SGHTA and CDR2 FQGNSA come from the germline V gene. The CDR3 is made up of 14 amino acids. Source material: PBMCs. This clonotype originated in a woman between 40 and 55 years old in good health and CMV-seronegative. V usage is TRBV7-2 and J usage is TRBJ1-1, with D unclear. CDR3 DNA: TGTGCCAGCAGCTTACAGCGGACGAACACTGAAGCTTTCTTT. Its translation: CASSLQRTNTEAFF.